One T cell receptor beta chain is described in this entry. What it recognizes is unknown. Some second doses came at about 4 weeks and others at about 12 weeks; these were pooled. CDR3 size: 13 residues. Germline CDR1 and CDR2: SGDLS and YYNGEE. Between the trimmed V and J ends, which lost 4 bases and 7 bases, there was a span of 9 bases. The data originate from a study of T cell responses to AZD1222 COVID-19 vaccine. Study-wide results and limits: Spike-specific TCR breadth rose after two AZD1222 doses, and depth rose as well. The donors showed a predominance of white British ancestry and of females, with possible underestimation of clonal diversity. Unmutated variant regions are reportedly targeted by nearly half of spike-specific TCRs.

This table comes from immunoSEQ multiplex PCR, and its TCRdb copy is limited to in-frame clones, with some not included. Of some 200,000 clones listed, 88% were seen once; the top ten hold roughly 27%. This chain joins TRBV9 and TRBJ1-6; unclear D gene. The clonotype comes from an adult who received the AZD1222 COVID-19 vaccine. The specimen comprised peripheral blood, sampled 28 days after the second AZD1222 dose. The CDR3 sequence: CASSPLWNSPLHF. The CDR3 bases are TGTGCCAGCAGCCCCCTATGGAATTCACCCCTCCACTTT.